The 20 T cell receptor beta chains given below trace back to one sample, sequenced in a study of identical twins (dated by TCRdb to 2015 to 2016). Libraries were made using 5' RACE. TCRdb shows the sequencer as Illumina HiSeq 2000. TCRdb trimmed public reads at Q25 via fastp, called clones via MiXCR and kept in-frame beta chains. Rows are combined by CDR3 protein, so each entry shows the most common genes and DNA. This sample lists roughly 1,500,000 distinct CDR3 sequences; about 32% were detected once. Of the sample, 0.27% is held by the ten largest clones. Material for sequencing was cord blood. The receptor set was obtained from a newborn girl in good health.

This clonotype was counted only a few times. This chain links TRBV6-1 with TRBJ2-1; 15 bases fit TRBD2. Germline V lookup: CDR1 MNHNS, CDR2 SASEGT. V shed 11 bases and J 4 bases; nucleotides not matched to a gene: 6. CDR3 length: 15 residues. CDR3 nucleotides: TGTGCCGGGGGACTAGCGGGGGGCAATTACAATGAGCAGTTCTTC. It is translated as CAGGLAGGNYNEQFF.

This clonotype appeared a few times. Here the CDR3 reads CASSSRGYEQFF. Here the CDR3 DNA reads TGTGCCAGCAGCAGCCGGGGCTATGAGCAGTTCTTC. V gene TRBV7-2 combines with J gene TRBJ2-1; D might be TRBD1 or TRBD2, each matching 5 bases. Trimming stripped 5 bases from V and 8 bases from J, with 10 bases between. Germline CDR1 SGHTA, CDR2 FQGNSA. This CDR3 has 12 amino acids.

This clonotype was recorded many times. The chain couples TRBV28 to TRBJ2-7; weak D call: TRBD1 (6 bases). Looked up from germline, CDR1 is MDHEN and CDR2 is SYDVKM. The CDR3 runs 15 residues. V lost 2 bases to trimming and J lost 6 bases, with 17 bases between them. This CDR3 reads CASSLLETGGGEQYF. As DNA, the CDR3 is TGTGCCAGCAGTTTACTGGAGACAGGAGGTGGCGAGCAGTACTTC.

This clonotype turned up a few times. The chain employs TRBV6-6 and TRBJ2-3; maybe TRBD2 (6 bases). The CDR3 is 16 residues long. The V gene lost 5 bases and the J gene lost 1 base, with 16 bases spanning the gap. Looked up from germline, CDR1 is MNHNY and CDR2 is SVGAGI (reference sequence). The CDR3 DNA follows: TGTGCCAGCAGTCCAGCGGCGGGGCTCGGCACAGATACGCAGTATTTT. Translated, it gives CASSPAAGLGTDTQYF.

About this clonotype: It is unclear where the CDR3 begins or ends on the DNA, so no DNA is shown, and the CDR3 is as TCRdb lists it. The chain recombines TRBV9 with TRBJ2-7. CDR1 is SGDLS and CDR2 is YYNGEE in the germline V gene. Termini included, the CDR3 measures 14 amino acids. The chain's CDR3 is CASSVGRGTYERYF.

The chain combines TRBV5-1 with TRBJ2-5; 11 bases fit TRBD1. The ends lost 3 bases at V and 4 bases at J; junction bases unmatched: 2. CDR1 is SGHRS, CDR2 YFSETQ, per germline. CDR3 length: 14 amino acids. CDR3 residues: CASSWGTGGETQYF. DNA of the CDR3: TGCGCCAGCAGCTGGGGGACAGGGGGAGAGACCCAGTACTTC.

As concerns this clonotype: Its ends do not fully match the called genes, so a read error is possible. The DNA of the CDR3 is TGTGCCAGCAGTGAAAGCAGGGGAAGGGATGGCTGCACCTTC. It specifies CASSESRGRDGCTF. This chain uses TRBV6-1 with TRBJ1-2; maybe TRBD1 (6 bases). The CDR3 sequence is 14 residues long. Germline V gene data show CDR1 as MNHNS and CDR2 as SASEGT.

The chain is built from TRBV3-1 and TRBJ2-7; D is uncertain. Germline values: CDR1 LGHDT, CDR2 YNNKEL (reference sequence). V shed 1 base and J shed 3 bases, with 10 bases lying between them. The CDR3 is 14 residues long. DNA for the CDR3: TGTGCCAGCAGCCAAGCGATCTCGAACTACGAGCAGTACTTC. Translated, it gives CASSQAISNYEQYF.

This sequence joins TRBV28 and TRBJ1-5, with unresolved D. The CDR3 has 13 residues. V lost 7 bases and J 3 bases, leaving 10 bases between the germline ends. Germline assignment: CDR1 MDHEN and CDR2 SYDVKM. CDR3: CASKGPSNQPQHF. The CDR3 region has the DNA TGTGCCAGCAAAGGGCCATCCAATCAGCCCCAGCATTTT.

This clonotype was found a few times. DNA of the CDR3: TGTGCCAGCGGGGGACAGTCGGGAACCGGGGAGCTGTTTTTT. The encoded protein is CASGGQSGTGELFF. The chain uses TRBV2 and TRBJ2-2; 7 bases fit TRBD1. The CDR3 is made up of 14 amino acids. CDR1 and CDR2 from the germline V gene are SNHLY and FYNNEI. V trimming: 8 bases; J trimming: 5 bases; junction bases outside the gene matches: 8.

With respect to this clonotype: This may come from a read error, since a much larger clone is one base off. The gene calls are TRBV10-3 and TRBJ2-7; 8 positions match TRBD1. CDR3 size: 15 residues. V was clipped by 7 bases and J by 3 bases; unmatched bases: 11. Germline lookup yields CDR1 ENHRY and CDR2 SYGVKD. For the CDR3, the DNA is TGTGCCATCACGCGAGGACAGGGATCCGACTACGAGCAGTACTTC. This sequence encodes CAITRGQGSDYEQYF.

This clonotype was seen only a few times. The chain employs TRBV20-1 and TRBJ2-1; 11 bases are shared with TRBD2. Germline trimming cut 6 bases from V and 4 bases from J; bases unmatched to any gene: 14. The germline V gene has CDR1 DFQATT and CDR2 SNEGSKA (reference sequence). This CDR3 is 17 amino acids long. The CDR3 nucleotides are TGCAGTGCATTGCCCCGAATAGCGGGAGGGAAATACAATGAGCAGTTCTTC. It codes for CSALPRIAGGKYNEQFF.

The rearrangement links TRBV20-1 to TRBJ2-7; TRBD2 aligns across 7 bases. The V gene end was trimmed by 7 bases and the J gene end by 6 bases; junction bases not matched to a gene: 18. CDR1 is DFQATT, CDR2 SNEGSKA, per germline (reference sequence). The CDR3 is 15 residues long. CDR3: CSVTSPAGEYSEQYF. CDR3 bases: TGCAGTGTCACCTCACCGGCGGGAGAGTATTCCGAGCAGTACTTC.

This clonotype was detected only a few times. The chain is built from TRBV4-1 and TRBJ2-3; the D is unclear. In germline, CDR1 is MGHRA, CDR2 YSYEKL. This CDR3 has 14 residues. The ends were cut back, 4 bases at V and 6 bases at J, with 14 bases in the middle. CDR3 in DNA: TGCGCCAGCAGCCCACCTCTTCTTAGGGATACGCAGTATTTT. It codes for CASSPPLLRDTQYF.

The chain has TRBV27 and TRBJ1-6; D perhaps matches TRBD1 (5 bases). CDR1 and CDR2 (germline): MNHEY, SMNVEV (reference sequence). The CDR3 has 18 residues. Trimming removed 3 bases at V and 0 bases at J, with 15 bases between. In DNA, the CDR3 is TGTGCCAGCAGTTTTCGATCCGGGGCCTTCTCCTATAATTCACCCCTCCACTTT. This codes for CASSFRSGAFSYNSPLHF.

The chain carries TRBV20-1 and TRBJ1-4; the match to TRBD1 covers 9 bases. This CDR3 is built from 18 residues. V was pared by 0 bases and J by 8 bases, with 16 bases of the junction left unmatched. CDR1 is DFQATT, CDR2 SNEGSKA, per germline (reference sequence). The CDR3 reads CSARDSVGQGQPREKLFF. In DNA, the CDR3 is TGCAGTGCTAGAGATTCAGTGGGACAGGGACAACCTAGGGAAAAACTGTTTTTT.

This clonotype has just a few counts. This chain links TRBV7-6 with TRBJ2-1; perhaps D is TRBD1 or TRBD2 (5 bases each). The end of the DNA fits TRBJ2-7 better, so the J call may be wrong. From germline, CDR1 is SGHVS and CDR2 FNYEAQ. The CDR3 is made up of 16 amino acids. The CDR3 sequence is CASSLQKGSSYNEQYF. CDR3 nucleotides: TGTGCCAGCAGCTTACAAAAGGGGAGCTCCTACAATGAGCAGTACTTC.

The V gene is TRBV29-1, the J gene TRBJ1-1, with D perhaps matching TRBD1 (6 bases). The length of the CDR3 is 13 residues. V gave up 7 bases and J gave up 2 bases, with 14 bases separating them. The V gene's germline CDR1 is SQVTM and CDR2 ANQGSEA. The CDR3 region has the DNA TGCAGCGCATGCCGGGACACCAACACTGAAGCTTTCTTT. Its protein is CSACRDTNTEAFF. Full variable domain (missing parts from reference TRBV29-1 and TRBJ1-1): SAVISQKPSRDICQRGTSLTIQCQVDSQVTMMFWYRQQPGQSLTLIATANQGSEATYESGFVIDKFPISRPNLTFSTLTVSNMSPEDSSIYLCSACRDTNTEAFFGQGTRLTVV.

This clonotype was detected only once. The rearrangement links TRBV11-2 to TRBJ1-4, with TRBD1 identical over 7 bases. The CDR3 is made up of 14 amino acids. Germline V gene sequence: CDR1 SGHAT, CDR2 FQNNGV. J gave up 7 bases and V 2 bases, and 4 bases lay outside the gene matches. The CDR3 nucleotides are TGTGCCAGCAGCTTATCGGACAGGCCTGAAAAACTGTTTTTT. Translating gives CASSLSDRPEKLFF.

Many counts were recorded for this clonotype. The rearrangement joins TRBV7-2 to TRBJ2-1; 11 bases line up with TRBD2. The V and J ends lost 3 bases and 2 bases, in that order; junction bases with no gene match: 0. Per the germline V gene, CDR1 is SGHTA and CDR2 is FQGNSA. This CDR3 has 15 residues. In DNA, the CDR3 is TGTGCCAGCAGCTTTAGCGGGAGGGCCTACAATGAGCAGTTCTTC. This sequence encodes CASSFSGRAYNEQFF. The complete variable domain, with remaining parts taken from reference TRBV7-2 and TRBJ2-1, reads GAGVSQSPSNKVTEKGKDVELRCDPISGHTALYWYRQSLGQGLEFLIYFQGNSAPDKSGLPSDRFSAERTGGSVSTLTIQRTQQEDSAVYLCASSFSGRAYNEQFFGPGTRLTVL.